One sample yielded the 22 T cell receptor beta chains listed below, sequenced in a study of somatic mutations in cytotoxic T cells in rheumatoid arthritis. The table came from immunoSEQ multiplex PCR; TCRdb's copy has only in-frame clones and leaves some out. The sample includes some 14,000 clones, 65% to 75% of them seen just once. Sequencing was carried out using CD8+ T cells sorted from blood. These receptors were collected from an adult with rheumatoid arthritis.

The rearrangement uses TRBV2 and TRBJ1-2, with 7 bases that match TRBD1. Trimming at V came to 0 bases and at J to 4 bases, leaving 5 bases not matched to a gene. CDR1 is SNHLY, CDR2 FYNNEI, per germline. The CDR3 length is 15 residues. CDR3 in amino acids: CASSEAAGGPYGYTF. The DNA of the CDR3 is TGTGCCAGCAGTGAAGCGGCAGGGGGTCCCTATGGCTACACCTTC.

This clone was counted between two and nine times. The chain is built from TRBV6-4 and TRBJ2-7, with D perhaps TRBD2 (5 bases). In germline, CDR1 is MRHNA, CDR2 SNTAGT. The CDR3 runs to 18 residues. The ends were cut back, 0 bases at V and 1 base at J, with 19 bases in the middle. Here the CDR3 reads CASSDSIGEFLLSYEQYF. As DNA, the CDR3 is TGTGCCAGCAGTGACTCGATCGGGGAGTTCCTCCTATCCTACGAGCAGTACTTC.

V and J are TRBV18 and TRBJ2-1; 7 bases are a match to TRBD2. The V segment lost 3 bases and the J segment 4 bases; nucleotides outside the gene matches: 6. CDR1 and CDR2 from the germline V gene are KGHSH and LQKENI. This CDR3 region has 15 residues. CDR3 in amino acids: CASSPASGLYNEQFF. CDR3 coding DNA: TGTGCCAGCTCACCGGCTAGCGGACTTTACAATGAGCAGTTCTTC.

This clone is labeled medium-sized. This same CDR3 is encoded by further DNA sequences in the sample. The gene calls are TRBV4-1 and TRBJ1-5; maybe TRBD1 (6 bases). The V gene lost 3 bases and the J gene lost 6 bases, with 12 bases spanning the gap. In germline, CDR1 is MGHRA, CDR2 YSYEKL. The CDR3 is 14 amino acids. For the CDR3, the DNA is TGCGCCAGCAGCCAGGGGGCTGGCGGTCAGCCCCAGCATTTT. Translation: CASSQGAGGQPQHF.

This clone was counted a single time. This chain links TRBV15 with TRBJ1-1; D unresolved. Germline values: CDR1 LNHNV, CDR2 YYDKDF (reference sequence). V lost 3 bases and J 3 bases, leaving 14 bases between the germline ends. CDR3 size: 15 residues. The CDR3, as DNA: TGTGCCACCAGCAGGGTAAACTTGGCGTACACTGAAGCTTTCTTT. Translation: CATSRVNLAYTEAFF.

V and J are TRBV2 and TRBJ2-1; D remains ambiguous. The germline V gene encodes CDR1 SNHLY and CDR2 FYNNEI. This CDR3 region has 14 residues. V dropped 9 bases and J dropped 5 bases, with 17 bases sitting between them. The CDR3 loop reads CASEGQTDNNEQFF. In DNA, the CDR3 is TGTGCCAGTGAAGGGCAGACCGATAACAATGAGCAGTTCTTC.

The gene calls are TRBV6-5 and TRBJ1-1, with TRBD1 as a possible D gene (5 bases). Germline values: CDR1 MNHEY, CDR2 SVGAGI. The CDR3 sequence is 14 residues long. V was cut by 2 bases and J by 3 bases, with 10 bases left in between. The CDR3 DNA is TGTGCCAGCAGTTACGGGGGTGCGGACACTGAAGCTTTCTTT. Its protein is CASSYGGADTEAFF.

This chain joins TRBV5-6 and TRBJ2-3; the match to TRBD1 covers 9 bases. There are 16 residues in the CDR3. Germline assignment: CDR1 SGHDT and CDR2 YYEEEE. Trimming at V came to 0 bases and at J to 5 bases, leaving 7 bases not matched to a gene. The CDR3 region is CASSLEGQGIVDTQYF. DNA for the CDR3: TGTGCCAGCAGCTTGGAGGGACAGGGTATTGTAGATACGCAGTATTTT.

Notes on this clone: This CDR3 is also generated by other DNA sequences in the sample. The chain employs TRBV27 and TRBJ2-7; possible D gene TRBD1, 5 bases. Germline V gene data show CDR1 as MNHEY and CDR2 as SMNVEV (reference sequence). Trimming took 2 bases from V and 2 from J, leaving 10 bases between them. CDR3 length: 14 residues. The CDR3 is CASSLGAGAYEQYF. CDR3 bases: TGTGCCAGCAGTTTAGGGGCAGGTGCCTACGAGCAGTACTTC.

The chain is built from TRBV9 and TRBJ2-6; D is ambiguous. Trimming cost V 4 bases and J 0 bases, with 5 bases left between them. This CDR3 comprises 14 residues. Per the germline V gene, CDR1 is SGDLS and CDR2 is YYNGEE. CDR3 amino acids: CASSSSSGANVLTF. CDR3 DNA: TGTGCCAGCAGCTCGAGCTCTGGGGCCAACGTCCTGACTTTC.

The V call is TRBV4-1, the J call TRBJ2-7; 9 bases fit TRBD1. This CDR3 comprises 15 residues. In germline, CDR1 is MGHRA, CDR2 YSYEKL. Trimming took 3 bases from V and 2 from J; bases not matched to a gene: 5. CDR3 in DNA: TGCGCCAGCAGCCATGAACAGGGGGCCCCCTACGAGCAGTACTTC. Residues: CASSHEQGAPYEQYF.

The chain is built from TRBV27 and TRBJ1-1; 7 bases are a match to TRBD1. Germline CDR1 and CDR2: MNHEY and SMNVEV (reference sequence). This CDR3 spans 14 amino acids. V was pared by 5 bases and J by 11 bases, with 14 bases of the junction left unmatched. The CDR3 loop is CASSPRRQGEKAFF. In nucleotides, the CDR3 is TGTGCCAGCAGTCCGAGGCGGCAGGGGGAGAAGGCTTTCTTT.

V and J are TRBV14 and TRBJ2-5; D possibly matches TRBD1 or TRBD2 (6 bases each). This CDR3 region has 15 residues. The V gene lost 0 bases and the J gene lost 1 base, with 9 bases spanning the gap. Per the germline V gene, CDR1 is SGHDN and CDR2 is FVKESK. The CDR3 DNA sequence: TGTGCCAGCAGCCAAGATAGGGGGGCCCAAGAGACCCAGTACTTC. Translating it yields CASSQDRGAQETQYF.

V gene TRBV4-1 combines with J gene TRBJ2-7, with 10 nucleotides matching TRBD1. Germline values: CDR1 MGHRA, CDR2 YSYEKL. The CDR3 sequence is 17 residues long. With V trimmed by 4 bases and J by 7 bases, 16 bases remained unmatched. The chain's CDR3 is CASSPSFGRQGAWEQYF. CDR3 DNA sequence: TGCGCCAGCAGCCCATCCTTCGGGAGACAGGGGGCGTGGGAGCAGTACTTC.

The rearrangement joins TRBV9 to TRBJ2-7; TRBD2 might be the D (6 bases). V was trimmed by 3 bases and J by 1 base, leaving 8 bases between them. Germline CDR1 SGDLS, CDR2 YYNGEE. The CDR3 is 13 amino acids. CDR3 in DNA: TGTGCCAGCAGCGCGGGGGATTCCTACGAGCAGTACTTC. It is translated as CASSAGDSYEQYF.

The V call is TRBV27, the J call TRBJ2-7; perhaps TRBD2 as D (6 bases). V was cut by 0 bases and J by 3 bases, with 9 bases left in between. The germline V gene has CDR1 MNHEY and CDR2 SMNVEV (reference sequence). The CDR3 has 14 residues. CDR3: CASSLSNSGYEQYF. CDR3 coding DNA: TGTGCCAGCAGTTTATCGAATAGCGGCTACGAGCAGTACTTC.

The chain carries TRBV2 and TRBJ2-3, with a tentative D call TRBD2 (6 bases). The V gene's germline CDR1 is SNHLY and CDR2 FYNNEI. The CDR3 has 13 residues. Trimming removed 8 bases from V and 0 bases from J, with 9 bases in between. CDR3 DNA: TGTGCCAGCGGCGGGGTTAGCACAGATACGCAGTATTTT. This gives the protein CASGGVSTDTQYF.

The chain recombines TRBV19 with TRBJ2-7; 10 bases match TRBD1. The trim removed 3 bases at V and 3 bases at J, leaving 8 bases unmatched. Germline CDR1 reads LNHDA; CDR2 reads SQIVND (reference sequence). The CDR3 is 16 residues long. The CDR3 bases are TGTGCCAGTAGTATTAGGGCGGGACAGGGGAACTACGAGCAGTACTTC. It encodes CASSIRAGQGNYEQYF.

The chain employs TRBV11-2 and TRBJ1-3; D is unclear. CDR3 length equals 13 residues. Germline CDR1 reads SGHAT; CDR2 reads FQNNGV. Trimming stripped 0 bases from V and 3 bases from J, with 3 bases between. The CDR3 is CASSLEFGNTIYF. The CDR3 DNA reads TGTGCCAGCAGCTTAGAATTTGGAAACACCATATATTTT.

This clone has a handful of counts. The junction and the germline gene differ at one end; a read error may be behind it. CDR3 residues: CASSEGLTLYGYTF. DNA for the CDR3: TGTGCCAGCAGCGAAGGACTGACACTCTATGGCTACACCTTC. This chain connects TRBV6-1 to TRBJ1-2; no clear D. CDR3 length: 14 residues. Per germline, CDR1 MNHNS and CDR2 SASEGT.

This chain's CDR3 is CASSLESFSTDTQYF. In DNA, the CDR3 is TGTGCCAGCAGCTTGGAATCCTTCAGCACAGATACGCAGTATTTT. This chain uses TRBV5-6 with TRBJ2-3; D ambiguous. Germline CDR1 reads SGHDT; CDR2 reads YYEEEE. This CDR3 contains 15 residues. V was clipped by 0 bases and J by 0 bases, with 8 bases between them.

The chain carries TRBV6-6 and TRBJ2-7; TRBD1 or TRBD2 may be the D gene (6 bases each). CDR3 length: 13 amino acids. Looked up from germline, CDR1 is MNHNY and CDR2 is SVGAGI (reference sequence). With 7 bases removed from V and 3 bases from J, the gap between germline ends came to 13 bases. In DNA form, the CDR3 reads TGTGCCAGCACTGGGGGGCTCTTCTACGAGCAGTACTTC. Encoded protein: CASTGGLFYEQYF.